Given below is one T cell receptor beta chain in context. Which antigen it targets is not known. No quality values exist for individual bases; no much larger clone is one base distant. Taken with the paper, the label for time point translates to: patch test 3, about 24 weeks after DPC sensitization. Taken with the paper, the label for treatment or condition translates to: therapeutic diphenylcyclopropenone sensitization with weekly scalp DPC. Blood at each patch-test visit was drawn before the patch test was applied. Patients were considered eligible if aged 18 to 70, diagnosed with alopecia and deemed suitable for DPC therapy, and patients were excluded if pregnant. Unfractionated whole blood was collected in Tempus Blood RNA tubes, and total RNA was extracted from that blood. The protocol used for the library was RACE. TCRdb shows the sequencer as NextSeq 500. During library preparation, unique molecular identifiers were attached to individual cDNA molecules so that TCRs could be counted in a quantitative, reproducible way. Each blood RNA sample was used to sequence both TCR alpha and TCR beta chains. The paper's processing steps were these. Samples had a median of roughly 91,000 TCRs, with a range from about 23,224 to 690,600. The Decombinator software suite was used to annotate V, J and CDR3 in the TCR reads. To make PS versus PT1 abundance plots, every sample was subsampled to the same number of TCRs (28,000). TCRs were defined as expanded if absent before sensitization and observed at least eight times at the 2-week time point. Through fastp at Q25 and MiXCR, TCRdb rebuilt clones from the public reads, retaining in-frame beta chains. Identical CDR3 protein sequences are pooled into one entry, listed with their most common genes and DNA. The V and J calls reflect TCRdb's pipeline rather than the authors' work. For this sample the table gives 90,000 to 140,000 distinct CDR3 sequences, of which less than 45% were detected only once. The ten largest clones capture around 2.8% of the sample.

This sample was included in a study of human T cells and chemical hapten exposure (TCRdb year 2021). A note on the overall study: For sensitization, 2% DPC in acetone was applied to a roughly 2 cm by roughly 2 cm area of upper inner arm skin. Weekly therapeutic DPC doses were additionally applied to the scalp of patients throughout the approximately 25-week study period. Patch testing was done on the upper back using Finn chambers containing 0.01% DPC, and results were scored after 6 days according to International Contact Dermatitis Research Group standards. Most of the patients in the cohort were female, and the cohort covered alopecia areata with under or over 50% scalp involvement, alopecia totalis and alopecia universalis. The libraries were sequenced as a pool, and the TCR yield per sample differed mostly because of small variations in library volumes within the pool. This study followed changes in the peripheral blood TCR repertoire in vivo during primary and secondary sensitization of alopecia patients to the hapten diphenylcyclopropenone (DPC). Blood samples were taken from patients before sensitization (week 0) and at 2, 6 and about 24 weeks after DPC sensitization. Approximately 28 alopecia patients gave blood for TCR sequencing at one to four time points (pre-sensitization, 2, 6 and 24 weeks). The paper as a whole reports these results and caveats: Because every patient had alopecia, a presumed autoimmune disease, the patients' immune response might differ from that of healthy individuals. Expanded TCRs formed significantly more large CDR3 similarity clusters than pre-sensitization or healthy control sets, consistent with antigen-driven responses. After repeated subsampling, changes were observed in the strength of the expansion versus patch-test correlation and in the threshold at which the correlation became significant. Patch test score was positively correlated with the number of PT1 expanded TCRs, with significance at thresholds 8, 16 and 32 but not at 4. DPC sensitization did not change how many TCRs were above 1 in 1000 frequency, and no evidence was found of alterations in global repertoire structure.

Taken from cysteine to phenylalanine, the CDR3 has 14 residues. The CDR3 DNA has 42 bases and is translated from base 1. CDR1 and CDR2 were assigned from the germline V gene (reference sequence) as LGHDT and YNNKEL. V is pruned by 4 bases and J by 9 bases, leaving 7 bases of the junction without a gene match. The sequencing used whole blood, collected in connection with sensitization to the hapten diphenylcyclopropenone (DPC). The rearrangement joined TRBV3-1 to TRBJ1-3; 9 central bases correspond to TRBD1. This TCR was sampled from a man aged 35-49 years with alopecia areata. Some clones in this sample may be carry-over from other donors' samples. The DNA sequence reads TGTGCCAGCAGCCCCCGGGACAGGGTTGTCACCATATATTTT. It specifies CASSPRDRVVTIYF.